The 10 T cell receptor beta chains below all came from one sample that was sequenced in a study of blood T cell repertoires in COVID-19. The repertoire was sequenced with immunoSEQ multiplex PCR; TCRdb's copy has only in-frame clones and lacks some. The table records more than 200,000 clones, about 85% of them present only once. Source material: peripheral blood. Every receptor here comes from an older man with acute or convalescent COVID-19.

The chain combines TRBV16 with TRBJ2-1, with 8 bases identical to TRBD2. Germline V gene data show CDR1 as KGHSY and CDR2 as FQNENV. V lost 1 base and J lost 3; bases outside the gene matches: 8. CDR3 length equals 17 residues. In nucleotides, the CDR3 is TGTGCCAGCAGCCAATGGGGAGCGGGGGAGCTCTACAATGAGCAGTTCTTC. Translating gives CASSQWGAGELYNEQFF. The variable domain in full, with the rest retrieved from reference TRBV16 and TRBJ2-1, is GEEVAQTPKHLVRGEGQKAKLYCAPIKGHSYVFWYQQVLKNEFKFLISFQNENVFDETGMPKERFSAKCLPNSPCSLEIQATKLEDSAVYFCASSQWGAGELYNEQFFGPGTRLTVL.

This clone appeared a single time. J is TRBJ1-3 and V is TRBV9, with a weak D call TRBD1 (6 bases). Trimming left V 0 bases short and J 2 bases short, with 12 bases between. This CDR3 is 16 amino acids long. Germline CDR1 is SGDLS and CDR2 is YYNGEE. The CDR3 sequence: CASSVGGGSAGNTIYF. CDR3 nucleotide sequence: TGTGCCAGCAGCGTAGGTGGGGGCTCGGCTGGAAACACCATATATTTT. Full variable domain (rest looked up from reference TRBV9 and TRBJ1-3): DSGVTQTPKHLITATGQRVTLRCSPRSGDLSVYWYQQSLDQGLQFLIQYYNGEERAKGNILERFSAQQFPDLHSELNLSSLELGDSALYFCASSVGGGSAGNTIYFGEGSWLTVV.

The gene calls are TRBV2 and TRBJ1-1; D is perhaps TRBD1 (5 bases). This CDR3 is built from 13 residues. CDR1 and CDR2 (germline): SNHLY, FYNNEI. V was trimmed by 3 bases and J by 1 base, leaving 6 bases between them. CDR3 in DNA: TGTGCCAGCAGTGACAGGGAGAACACTGAAGCTTTCTTT. It codes for CASSDRENTEAFF.

CDR3 DNA: TGTGCCAGTAGGGGACAGGGAGGTTACAATGAGCAGTTCTTC. Translated: CASRGQGGYNEQFF. The V call is TRBV19, the J call TRBJ2-1; 9 bases agree with TRBD1. This CDR3 spans 14 amino acids. Germline CDR1 LNHDA, CDR2 SQIVND (reference sequence). Unmatched junction bases numbered 4, after V lost 6 bases and J lost 4 bases.

The chain has TRBV3-1 (or the pseudogene TRBV3-2) and TRBJ2-2; 8 bases are a match to TRBD2. Germline lookup yields CDR1 LGHDT and CDR2 YNNKEL (reference sequence). V gave up 2 bases and J gave up 3 bases; unmatched junction bases: 8. The CDR3 sequence is 17 residues long. CDR3 in amino acids: CASSQPYGRGYTGELFF. CDR3 nucleotides: TGTGCCAGCAGCCAACCCTACGGGAGGGGGTACACCGGGGAGCTGTTTTTT.

The J gene is TRBJ2-2, the V gene TRBV7-3; the match to TRBD1 covers 8 bases. V was clipped by 5 bases and J by 10 bases; unmatched bases: 9. Germline-derived CDR1 and CDR2 are SGHTA and FQGTGA. The CDR3 has 14 residues. The CDR3 loop is CASSPGTGGMELFF. In DNA form, the CDR3 reads TGTGCCAGCAGCCCCGGGACAGGAGGGATGGAGCTGTTTTTT.

This chain joins TRBV27 and TRBJ2-5, with D possibly being TRBD1 (5 bases). The CDR3 runs 13 residues. Trimming shortened V by 6 bases and J by 5 bases, and 13 bases separated the two germline ends. CDR1 and CDR2 from the germline V gene are MNHEY and SMNVEV (reference sequence). In DNA, the CDR3 is TGTGCCAGCAGCCTAGGGTGGGGCGAGACCCAGTACTTC. This translates into CASSLGWGETQYF.

The chain uses TRBV6-6 and TRBJ2-1, with 8 bases matching TRBD1. The CDR3 length is 14 residues. After removal of 2 bases from V and 7 bases from J, the junction contained 4 bases not matched to a gene. Germline lookup yields CDR1 MNHNY and CDR2 SVGAGI (reference sequence). The CDR3 DNA is TGTGCCAGCAGTTACACCCAGGGGGCAAATGAGCAGTTCTTC. Protein: CASSYTQGANEQFF.

The genes are TRBV19 and TRBJ1-5; unclear D gene. This CDR3 is built from 14 residues. The germline V gene has CDR1 LNHDA and CDR2 SQIVND (reference sequence). Trimming left V 3 bases short and J 7 bases short, with 13 bases between. The CDR3 reads CASSIARPRQPQHF. CDR3 coding DNA: TGTGCCAGTAGTATTGCCAGGCCTCGCCAGCCCCAGCATTTT.

The gene calls are TRBV4-3 and TRBJ1-1; possible D gene TRBD1, 5 bases. Germline loops: CDR1 LGHNA, CDR2 YSLEER. The CDR3 sequence is 14 residues long. Trimming took 4 bases from V and 3 from J, leaving 12 bases between them. Here the CDR3 DNA reads TGCGCCAGCAGCCCCGCCGGGGGATACACTGAAGCTTTCTTT. Its translation is CASSPAGGYTEAFF.